This T cell receptor (beta chain) appears in the sequencing data of a study of T-cell memory formation after mild COVID-19 (dated by TCRdb to 2020 to 2022). A note on the overall study: TCR sequence clusters from the two donors were found to be largely donor specific. In a couple of donors, T-cell clones that expanded and contracted after mild COVID-19 were followed by sequencing TCRalpha and TCRbeta repertoires longitudinally. The cohort was made up of two young adult volunteers, one female and one male, who were previously healthy. Findings and caveats that apply to the study as a whole: Contracting CD4+ clones turned up mainly in the CM and EM memory subsets, whereas EMRA was where CD8+ clones were enriched. Some responding clones were detected in pre-infection memory, suggesting pre-existing cross-reactive memory T cells joined the SARS-CoV-2 response. Whether the second-wave clones peaking on day 37 were SARS-CoV-2 specific was not confirmed. The study included only two mild cases, and larger cohorts that include severe cases with pre-infection samples were judged to be necessary. Balanced CD4/CD8 phenotypes were observed for clones contracting from day 15 to 85, whereas a bias towards CD4+ was observed for a second wave of clones expanding from day 15 to 37.

According to the germline V gene (reference sequence), CDR1 reads LGHDT and CDR2 reads YNNKEL. V lost 3 bases and J lost 5 bases, and the count of bases not matched to a germline gene is 11. The CDR3 has 16 amino acids, counting the end cysteine and phenylalanine. Of all the DNA, just the CDR3 is kept, 48 bases in frame from base 1. Instrument used: Illumina NovaSeq 6000. TCRalpha and TCRbeta cDNA libraries were built by 5'RACE with constant-segment primers, adding sample barcodes and unique molecular identifiers. RNA was extracted from every sample with Trizol reagent. Library amplification was performed in two PCR steps, and a second sample barcode and Illumina TruSeq adapters were introduced in the second step. Sequencing of libraries was performed on an Illumina NovaSeq with 2 x 150 bp paired-end reads. From the authors' description of their analysis: With migec v1.2.7, reads were demultiplexed and then collapsed into UMI-guided consensus sequences. Using mixcr v2.1.11, UMI consensuses were aligned to TRA and TRB V and J templates and then assembled into clonotypes. Expanded or contracted clonotypes were those called significant by both edgeR and NoisET, with noise models trained on biological replicates. edgeR calls used a false discovery rate-adjusted p below 0.01 and a log2 fold-change threshold of 1. PCA with hierarchical clustering of max-normalized trajectories of the 1000 most abundant clonotypes was used as exploratory dynamics analysis. Separately sequenced CD4+ and CD8+ repertoires were used to assign the CD4 or CD8 phenotype of responding clones. TCRdb reanalyzed the raw reads on its own, using fastp at Q25 for trimming and MiXCR for clone calling, and kept in-frame beta chains. Rows are combined by CDR3 protein, so each entry shows the most common genes and DNA. Here the V and J calls rest on TCRdb's processing, not on the authors' analysis. The table for this sample lists about 84,000 distinct CDR3 sequences; about 15% of them were counted only once. About 31% of the sample goes to the ten largest clones.

Ficoll-Paque density gradient centrifugation was used to isolate PBMCs. To note about this clonotype: No cognate antigen has been identified for it. No base quality values were provided; no much bigger clone lies one nucleotide off.

The receptor comes from an adult woman who had mild COVID-19 (a few samples of this study predate the infection). The sample titles of this study are shuffled in the database, so cell type and time point are left out; the donor was told from shared clones. Sequenced sample: PBMCs or a T cell subset sorted from them (not recorded which). Recombination linked TRBV3-1 to TRBJ2-5; TRBD2 fits 8 bases in the junction. CDR3 protein: CASSHSLGGAEETQYF. The bases read TGTGCCAGCAGCCATAGCCTCGGGGGGGCGGAGGAGACCCAGTACTTC.